The 8 T cell receptor beta chains presented below share a single source sample, sequenced in a study of memory CD4+ T cells and cytomegalovirus serostatus. Assay used: immunoSEQ multiplex PCR; TCRdb lists only in-frame clones, some missing. The table shows around 53,000 clones, with approximately 80% occurring only once. The sort gate was single viable CD3+CD4+CD8-CD45RO+ cells for memory CD4+ T cells. The sequencing sample was made of memory CD4+ T cells from blood. The receptors stem from an adult in good health and CMV-seropositive.

This rearrangement joins TRBV7-8 to TRBJ2-3; D is possibly TRBD2 (6 bases). Trimming left V 5 bases short and J 2 bases short, with 14 bases between. This CDR3 spans 15 amino acids. CDR1 and CDR2 (germline): SGHVS, FQNEAQ. The CDR3 DNA follows: TGTGCCAGCAGCACCTGGAGGGGCGACACAGATACGCAGTATTTT. It codes for CASSTWRGDTDTQYF.

This clone was seen a few times. The rearrangement joins TRBV5-1 to TRBJ2-7; D gene uncertain. From germline, CDR1 is SGHRS and CDR2 YFSETQ. The CDR3 runs to 14 residues. Trimming took 0 bases from V and 2 from J, leaving 9 bases between them. The CDR3 protein is CASSLVQYPYEQYF. The CDR3, as DNA: TGCGCCAGCAGCTTGGTACAGTACCCCTACGAGCAGTACTTC.

This clone was observed a single time. The CDR3 here is CAWSVLRGGNGYTF. The CDR3 nucleotides read TGTGCCTGGAGTGTCCTCCGAGGGGGAAATGGCTACACCTTC. V usage is TRBV30 and J usage is TRBJ1-2, with a possible D match to TRBD1 (6 bases). Germline-derived CDR1 and CDR2 are GTSNPN and SVGIG (reference sequence). The ends were cut back, 0 bases at V and 6 bases at J, with 14 bases in the middle. The CDR3 contains 14 residues.

This rearrangement joins TRBV5-1 to TRBJ2-5; D gene ambiguous. V was shortened by 0 bases and J by 3 bases, with 9 bases between the two germline ends. Germline lookup yields CDR1 SGHRS and CDR2 YFSETQ. The CDR3 is 14 residues long. The CDR3 sequence is CASSLVDPKETQYF. CDR3 sequence (DNA): TGCGCCAGCAGCTTGGTAGACCCAAAAGAGACCCAGTACTTC.

The CDR3 DNA sequence: TGCGCCAGCAGCTTGAAACTAGCGTCTAACAATGAGCAGTTCTTC. This sequence encodes CASSLKLASNNEQFF. V and J are TRBV5-1 and TRBJ2-1; 7 bases match TRBD2. The CDR3 has 15 residues. V was pared by 1 base and J by 5 bases, with 6 bases of the junction left unmatched. Germline values: CDR1 SGHRS, CDR2 YFSETQ.

V gene TRBV19 combines with J gene TRBJ1-6; the match to TRBD1 covers 10 bases. V dropped 5 bases and J dropped 3; count of bases not matched to a gene: 4. The CDR3 runs to 16 residues. The germline V gene encodes CDR1 LNHDA and CDR2 SQIVND (reference sequence). CDR3 residues: CASSPRTGGYNSPLHF. CDR3 sequence (DNA): TGTGCCAGTAGTCCCCGGACAGGGGGCTATAATTCACCCCTCCACTTT.

The chain combines TRBV19 with TRBJ1-3; D ambiguous. Germline CDR1 and CDR2: LNHDA and SQIVND (reference sequence). Trimming cost V 4 bases and J 0 bases, with 4 bases left between them. CDR3 length: 13 residues. CDR3 region: CASSRGSGNTIYF. The CDR3 DNA reads as TGTGCCAGTAGTAGAGGCTCTGGAAACACCATATATTTT.

This clone was found a few times. The chain carries TRBV19 and TRBJ1-1, with D possibly TRBD1 on 5 matching bases. V was pared by 4 bases and J by 4 bases, with 13 bases between. The germline V gene has CDR1 LNHDA and CDR2 SQIVND (reference sequence). The CDR3 spans 14 residues. The CDR3 DNA is TGTGCCAGTAGTAAGGGGTCGGAGACCACTGAAGCTTTCTTT. It is translated as CASSKGSETTEAFF.